The 32 T cell receptor beta chains listed next were all sequenced from one sample in a study of T cells after yellow fever vaccination. TCRdb reprocessed the 5' RACE reads with MiXCR, giving one entry per CDR3 protein. Of under 150,000 distinct CDR3 sequences in the sample, roughly 8% were seen once. Sequences were derived from CD4+ T cells sorted from PBMCs, sampled 5 days after the yellow fever booster vaccination. These receptors all stem from a man aged 25 to 40 who received the YFV17D yellow fever vaccine.

This clonotype was observed at least ten times. The chain couples TRBV9 to TRBJ1-1; a possible D gene is TRBD1 (6 bases). Germline-derived CDR1 and CDR2 are SGDLS and YYNGEE. V gave up 4 bases and J gave up 4 bases, with 14 bases separating them. The CDR3 is 14 amino acids. Written as DNA, the CDR3 is TGTGCCAGCAGCTCAAACAGGGTTGGCACTGAAGCTTTCTTT. It encodes CASSSNRVGTEAFF.

This clonotype was found many times. V is TRBV20-1 and J is TRBJ2-4; D is undetermined. CDR3 length: 12 residues. Germline V gene lookup returns CDR1 DFQATT and CDR2 SNEGSKA (reference sequence). V was shortened by 0 bases and J by 12 bases, with 12 bases between the two germline ends. This CDR3 is CSARDLRSPQYF. The CDR3 DNA reads as TGCAGTGCTAGAGATCTAAGGTCCCCTCAGTACTTC.

This clonotype was seen ten or more times. The rearrangement joins TRBV20-1 to TRBJ2-1, with 8 nucleotides matching TRBD2. Germline-derived CDR1 and CDR2 are DFQATT and SNEGSKA (reference sequence). CDR3 length equals 16 residues. V shed 6 bases and J 5 bases; nucleotides not matched to a gene: 15. This chain's CDR3 is CSALKGGPGGNNEQFF. The CDR3 DNA reads TGCAGTGCCCTCAAGGGAGGACCGGGGGGGAACAATGAGCAGTTCTTC.

This clonotype was seen repeatedly, ten times or more. This chain connects TRBV7-8 to TRBJ2-7; 8 bases are a match to TRBD1. Germline V gene sequence: CDR1 SGHVS, CDR2 FQNEAQ. Trimming removed 0 bases from V and 2 bases from J; junction bases left unmatched: 6. This CDR3 region has 16 residues. CDR3 loop: CASSLALGTGAYEQYF. Written as DNA, the CDR3 is TGTGCCAGCAGCTTAGCGTTGGGGACAGGAGCCTACGAGCAGTACTTC.

This clonotype was seen repeatedly, ten times or more. The chain recombines TRBV10-2 with TRBJ2-7; no clear D gene. Germline CDR1 reads WSHSY; CDR2 reads SAAADI. CDR3 length equals 15 residues. V lost 0 bases and J 9 bases, leaving 18 bases between the germline ends. CDR3 protein: CASSESGLAKGVQYF. CDR3 nucleotide sequence: TGCGCCAGCAGTGAGTCGGGGTTAGCCAAAGGCGTGCAGTACTTC.

In its sample, this clonotype was seen many times. This sequence joins TRBV12-5 and TRBJ2-2; D may be TRBD1 or TRBD2 (6 bases each). The CDR3 runs 16 residues. The V gene lost 10 bases and the J gene lost 3 bases, with 21 bases spanning the gap. CDR1 is LGHNT, CDR2 FRNRAP, per germline. This chain's CDR3 is CAKRAFRGRYTGELFF. CDR3 DNA: TGTGCTAAGAGGGCCTTCCGGGGGCGGTACACCGGGGAGCTGTTTTTT.

In this sample, this clonotype turned up many times. The chain is built from TRBV10-3 and TRBJ2-7, with D possibly matching TRBD2 (6 bases). V was trimmed by 0 bases and J by 4 bases, leaving 10 bases between them. Germline V CDR1 and CDR2: ENHRY, SYGVKD. The CDR3 is made up of 14 amino acids. The CDR3 region has the DNA TGTGCCATCAGTGAGTCCAAGGGGAGGTACGAGCAGTACTTC. This encodes CAISESKGRYEQYF.

This clonotype came up many times. V is TRBV10-3 and J is TRBJ2-7; 11 bases are a match to TRBD2. Germline V CDR1 and CDR2: ENHRY, SYGVKD. The V segment lost 6 bases and the J segment 0 bases; nucleotides outside the gene matches: 1. The CDR3 length is 14 residues. The CDR3 DNA reads as TGTGCCATCAGGACTAGCGGGAACTCCTACGAGCAGTACTTC. It encodes CAIRTSGNSYEQYF.

The table lists this clonotype with many counts. This sequence joins TRBV6-2 or TRBV6-3 and TRBJ2-1, with D perhaps assigned TRBD1 or TRBD2 (6 bases each). This CDR3 has 15 residues. The ends were cut back, 5 bases at V and 8 bases at J, with 19 bases in the middle. CDR1 and CDR2 from the germline V gene are MNHEY and SVGEGT. CDR3 DNA sequence: TGTGCCAGCAGTCCCGGGGGCCTGAGGTGGGATGAGCAGTTCTTC. As protein: CASSPGGLRWDEQFF.

This clonotype was picked up many times. The genes are TRBV2 and TRBJ2-3; perhaps TRBD2 as D (6 bases). This CDR3 region has 12 residues. The V end was cut by 11 bases, the J end by 6 bases, with 15 bases between. In germline, CDR1 is SNHLY, CDR2 FYNNEI. Here the CDR3 reads CAEGLGWDTQYF. CDR3 in DNA: TGTGCCGAGGGACTGGGTTGGGATACGCAGTATTTT.

This clonotype was observed many times. V gene TRBV6-2 or TRBV6-3 combines with J gene TRBJ2-5, with TRBD2 matching over 9 bases. The CDR3 loop spans 15 amino acids. The trim removed 4 bases at V and 0 bases at J, leaving 3 bases unmatched. Germline V gene data show CDR1 as MNHEY and CDR2 as SVGEGT. CDR3: CASSLLAGDQETQYF. The CDR3 DNA is TGTGCCAGCAGTTTGTTAGCGGGAGACCAAGAGACCCAGTACTTC.

This clonotype was recorded at least ten times. This rearrangement joins TRBV5-1 to TRBJ2-2, with a tentative D call TRBD2 (5 bases). CDR3 length: 17 amino acids. Germline V lookup: CDR1 SGHRS, CDR2 YFSETQ. V gave up 0 bases and J gave up 0 bases, with 12 bases separating them. The CDR3 bases are TGCGCCAGCAGCTTGGCCCGTGGGGAGTCGAACACCGGGGAGCTGTTTTTT. Translating it yields CASSLARGESNTGELFF. Together with reference TRBV5-1 and TRBJ2-2, the CDR3 gives the full variable domain: KAGVTQTPRYLIKTRGQQVTLSCSPISGHRSVSWYQQTPGQGLQFLFEYFSETQRNKGNFPGRFSGRQFSNSRSEMNVSTLELGDSALYLCASSLARGESNTGELFFGEGSRLTVL.

This clonotype was found many times. The gene calls are TRBV20-1 and TRBJ2-6; D is perhaps TRBD2 (5 bases). There are 12 residues in the CDR3. The V gene's germline CDR1 is DFQATT and CDR2 SNEGSKA (reference sequence). V was trimmed by 7 bases and J by 1 base, leaving 5 bases between them. CDR3 region: CSGTSGANVLTF. CDR3 in DNA: TGCAGTGGGACTTCTGGGGCCAACGTCCTGACTTTC.

This clonotype has at least ten counts. The chain couples TRBV5-1 to TRBJ1-2; D call uncertain. Germline V gene sequence: CDR1 SGHRS, CDR2 YFSETQ. The CDR3 consists of 14 residues. V gave up 0 bases and J gave up 4 bases, with 10 bases separating them. CDR3: CASSLESMIYGYTF. CDR3 bases: TGCGCCAGCAGCTTGGAGAGCATGATCTATGGCTACACCTTC.

This clonotype was observed many times. The chain carries TRBV18 and TRBJ1-2; 8 nucleotides align to TRBD1. V lost 3 bases to trimming and J lost 1 base; unmatched junction nucleotides: 1. The CDR3 spans 14 residues. CDR1 KGHSH and CDR2 LQKENI come from the germline V gene. DNA of the CDR3: TGTGCCAGCTCACCGGGACAGGATAACTATGGCTACACCTTC. It yields the protein CASSPGQDNYGYTF.

This clonotype occurred many times. The chain has TRBV27 and TRBJ2-5; no clear D. The V end lost 6 bases, the J end lost 4 bases, and 9 bases lay between the germline ends. There are 12 residues in the CDR3. Per germline, CDR1 MNHEY and CDR2 SMNVEV (reference sequence). The CDR3 coding sequence is TGTGCCAGCAGGCACTATGGAGAGACCCAGTACTTC. Translation: CASRHYGETQYF.

This clonotype was recorded many times. The V call is TRBV19, the J call TRBJ1-2; 8 positions match TRBD1. The CDR3 is 17 residues long. J lost 0 bases, V lost 4 bases, and 10 bases had no gene match. Germline lookup yields CDR1 LNHDA and CDR2 SQIVND (reference sequence). CDR3 coding DNA: TGTGCCAGTAGTAGGACAGGGTCTTCGGAATCTAACTATGGCTACACCTTC. This translates into CASSRTGSSESNYGYTF.

This clonotype has only a few counts. V gene TRBV27 combines with J gene TRBJ2-7, with 9 nucleotides matching TRBD1. The CDR3 runs to 13 residues. V dropped 6 bases and J dropped 6; count of bases not matched to a gene: 6. Germline V CDR1 and CDR2: MNHEY, SMNVEV (reference sequence). The CDR3: CASRPDRGGEQYF. The CDR3, as DNA: TGTGCCAGCAGACCCGACAGGGGGGGCGAGCAGTACTTC.

In this sample, this clonotype turned up many times. The V and J genes are TRBV4-3 and TRBJ1-2; 8 bases are shared with TRBD1. The CDR3 runs to 14 residues. The V segment lost 0 bases and the J segment 7 bases; nucleotides outside the gene matches: 4. CDR1 is LGHNA and CDR2 is YSLEER in the germline V gene. This CDR3 is CASSQEYGTGGYTF. Written as DNA, the CDR3 is TGCGCCAGCAGCCAAGAATACGGGACAGGTGGCTACACCTTC.

At least ten counts were recorded for this clonotype. The genes are TRBV29-1 and TRBJ2-5, with D possibly being TRBD1 or TRBD2 (6 bases each). V lost 6 bases, J lost 4 bases, and 18 bases lay in between. Per the germline V gene, CDR1 is SQVTM and CDR2 is ANQGSEA. CDR3 size: 14 residues. The CDR3 DNA follows: TGCAGCGTAGGCCCAGGGGAGGTAGGAGAGACCCAGTACTTC. The encoded protein is CSVGPGEVGETQYF.

The sample holds a few counts of this clonotype. This chain uses TRBV6-5 with TRBJ1-6; D call uncertain. The CDR3 loop spans 13 amino acids. CDR1 is MNHEY and CDR2 is SVGAGI in the germline V gene. V gave up 0 bases and J gave up 11 bases, with 8 bases separating them. The CDR3 nucleotides are TGTGCCAGCAGTTACTCGAAGGAAACACCCCTCCACTTT. It specifies CASSYSKETPLHF.

This clonotype was counted at least ten times. The chain links TRBV10-2 to TRBJ2-3; D unresolved. With 4 bases removed from V and 3 bases from J, the gap between germline ends came to 5 bases. The CDR3 is made up of 12 amino acids. From germline, CDR1 is WSHSY and CDR2 SAAADI. CDR3 loop: CASSGATDTQYF. The CDR3 coding sequence is TGCGCCAGCAGTGGCGCTACAGATACGCAGTATTTT.

This clonotype was seen more than once but under ten times. The chain recombines TRBV4-3 with TRBJ2-5, with 9 positions matching TRBD1. Germline loops: CDR1 LGHNA, CDR2 YSLEER. The ends lost 1 base at V and 5 bases at J; junction bases unmatched: 11. The CDR3 has 17 amino acids. The CDR3 sequence: CASSQGAGTGSMETQYF. As DNA, the CDR3 is TGCGCCAGCAGCCAAGGGGCAGGGACAGGGAGTATGGAGACCCAGTACTTC.

This clonotype was recorded at least ten times. This chain joins TRBV14 and TRBJ2-7; D may match TRBD1 or TRBD2 (5 bases each). The V and J ends lost 4 bases and 4 bases respectively, with 17 bases between them. This CDR3 contains 15 residues. The germline gives CDR1 SGHDN, CDR2 FVKESK. CDR3 DNA sequence: TGTGCCAGCAGCCGGGGGATTGATCCCGTTTACGAGCAGTACTTC. Amino acids: CASSRGIDPVYEQYF.

In this sample, this clonotype turned up many times. This chain links TRBV12-3 or TRBV12-4 with TRBJ2-1; 15 nucleotides match TRBD2. The trim removed 6 bases at V and 8 bases at J, leaving 5 bases unmatched. This CDR3 is built from 15 residues. The CDR3 DNA is TGTGCCAGCAGCCGAGGGACTAGCGGGAGGTATGAGCAGTTCTTC. Translated, it gives CASSRGTSGRYEQFF.

This clonotype was recorded at least ten times. V and J are TRBV7-9 and TRBJ2-3; TRBD1 matches 7 bases. Trimming took 4 bases from V and 3 from J; bases not matched to a gene: 7. CDR3 length: 15 amino acids. CDR1 is SEHNR and CDR2 is FQNEAQ in the germline V gene (reference sequence). The DNA for the CDR3 is TGTGCCAGCAGCTCTTTGGGACAGCTTACAGATACGCAGTATTTT. Translating it yields CASSSLGQLTDTQYF. The whole variable domain, filled in from reference TRBV7-9 and TRBJ2-3, reads DTGVSQNPRHKITKRGQNVTFRCDPISEHNRLYWYRQTLGQGPEFLTYFQNEAQLEKSRLLSDRFSAERPKGSFSTLEIQRTEQGDSAMYLCASSSLGQLTDTQYFGPGTRLTVL.

This clonotype was found many times. V is TRBV7-9 and J is TRBJ2-5; D remains ambiguous. CDR3 length equals 15 residues. Trimming took 1 base from V and 2 from J, leaving 11 bases between them. Per the germline V gene, CDR1 is SEHNR and CDR2 is FQNEAQ (reference sequence). The CDR3 loop is CASSLGAAEQETQYF. In nucleotides, the CDR3 is TGTGCCAGCAGCTTAGGGGCGGCGGAGCAAGAGACCCAGTACTTC.

This clonotype has ten or more counts. The chain employs TRBV20-1 and TRBJ1-2; 10 bases are shared with TRBD1. The CDR3 sequence is 14 residues long. The germline CDR1 and CDR2 sequences are DFQATT and SNEGSKA (reference sequence). J was trimmed by 8 bases and V by 4 bases; bases with no gene match: 10. The chain's CDR3 is CSAKNRQGAGGYTF. CDR3 sequence (DNA): TGCAGTGCTAAGAATCGACAGGGGGCAGGGGGCTACACCTTC.

This clonotype was detected only a few times. The J gene is TRBJ2-3, the V gene TRBV25-1; the D gene could be TRBD1 or TRBD2 (5 bases each). The CDR3 length is 16 residues. Germline CDR1 and CDR2: MGHDK and SYGVNS. The V end was cut by 4 bases, the J end by 10 bases, with 24 bases between. The CDR3 here is CASSAFTGTATVAQYF. DNA for the CDR3: TGTGCCAGCAGTGCATTCACCGGGACCGCGACCGTGGCGCAGTATTTT. Based on the CDR3 plus reference TRBV25-1 and TRBJ2-3, the full variable domain is EADIYQTPRYLVIGTGKKITLECSQTMGHDKMYWYQQDPGMELHLIHYSYGVNSTEKGDLSSESTVSRIRTEHFPLTLESARPSHTSQYLCASSAFTGTATVAQYFGPGTRLTVL.

In its sample, this clonotype is medium-sized (0.01 to 0.1%). The chain employs TRBV20-1 and TRBJ2-7; tentative D call: TRBD1 (6 bases). The CDR3 is made up of 13 amino acids. V was shortened by 6 bases and J by 3 bases, with 15 bases between the two germline ends. CDR1 and CDR2 (germline): DFQATT, SNEGSKA (reference sequence). CDR3 nucleotide sequence: TGCAGTGCAACGGGACAAGAGAACTACGAGCAGTACTTC. Its protein is CSATGQENYEQYF.

The table lists this clonotype with a few counts. The chain employs TRBV5-1 and TRBJ1-3; D gene unclear. Germline V CDR1 and CDR2: SGHRS, YFSETQ. The CDR3 has 13 residues. V lost 5 bases, J lost 0 bases, and 6 bases lay in between. The CDR3 DNA sequence: TGCGCCAGCAGGAGGGACTCTGGAAACACCATATATTTT. The encoded protein is CASRRDSGNTIYF.

This clonotype came up many times. The chain links TRBV19 to TRBJ1-1, with D possibly being TRBD1 (6 bases). Per the germline V gene, CDR1 is LNHDA and CDR2 is SQIVND (reference sequence). The CDR3 runs 10 residues. V was clipped by 7 bases and J by 7 bases, with 7 bases between them. Here the CDR3 reads CASKGGEAFF. The CDR3, as DNA: TGTGCCAGTAAGGGGGGTGAAGCTTTCTTT.